This record covers a single T cell receptor (beta chain). Its antigen is as yet unknown. The sample originates from a study of CD8+CD57+ T cells in acquired aplastic anemia. Study findings and constraints: No significant difference in CD8+ Simpson's diversity was found between patients and controls.

TCR beta VDJ and CDR3 profiling used genomic DNA as template. TCRdb called the reads again in MiXCR, with one record for every CDR3 protein. The sample shows about 290,000 distinct CDR3 sequences, approximately 60% of them seen only once. Germline V lookup: CDR1 LNHDA, CDR2 SQIVND (reference sequence). The CDR3 has 12 amino acids. V gave up 3 bases and J gave up 8 bases, with 10 bases separating them. The authors sequenced patients whose flow cytometry had shown CD8+CD57+ cell expansion. A severe acquired aplastic anemia diagnosis applied to all patients. Sequences were obtained from sorted CD4+, CD8+, or CD8+CD57+ T cells (not recorded which) from PBMCs. V gene TRBV19 combines with J gene TRBJ1-1, with D unclear. The source of this sequence is a human donor with aplastic anemia. As DNA, the CDR3 is TGTGCCAGTAGTATCGGTTCACTAGAAGCTTTCTTT. This translates into CASSIGSLEAFF.